This T cell receptor (beta chain) is from a study of Graves' ophthalmopathy and Graves' hyperthyroidism. The study, taken as a whole, reports: Blood also contained most of the expanded thyroid clonotypes above 0.001 frequency. The model flagged ophthalmopathy progression at roughly 64% sensitivity and 72% to 80% specificity.

This clonotype was recorded many times. Its specificity is unknown. As the starting material, approximately 10 ml of fresh peripheral blood yielded the PBMCs. RNA served as the template for amplifying TCR beta CDR3 regions. An opening RT-PCR round employed HTBI primers and preceded a second-round multiplex PCR. TCRdb reprocessed the multiplex PCR reads via MiXCR and lists one record per CDR3 protein. The data hold roughly 420,000 distinct CDR3 sequences, with approximately 21% observed a single time. This CDR3 comprises 14 residues. The germline V and J ends were trimmed by 3 bases and 8 bases, with 16 bases remaining between them.

J is TRBJ1-2 and V is TRBV12-3 or TRBV12-4, with D possibly matching TRBD1 (6 bases). The TCR originated in a woman between 18 and 29 years old with stable Graves' hyperthyroidism. Sample: peripheral blood. CDR3 bases: TGTGCCAGCAGTTTCGTGATGGGGGGCGAAGGCTACACCTTC. Translated, it gives CASSFVMGGEGYTF.